A selection of T cell receptor beta chains follows, all from one sample in a study of blood T cells in healthy people across ages. One entry per CDR3 protein results from TCRdb running MiXCR on the 5' RACE reads. The table has about 770,000 distinct CDR3 sequences, about 42% seen once; the top ten hold approximately 20%. The sequenced sample was blood. Receptor source: a man in his sixties in good health. The CDR3 runs from the conserved cysteine through the conserved F or W. A D gene is named only where the DNA matches it firmly. Clone size is stated in some rows and not others, as once, few, many or a class when expanded.

J	size	V	D	DNA	CDR3
TRBJ2-3	.	TRBV10-3	.	TGTGCCATCAGTGAGGGGCCTGGAGATACGCAGTATTTT	CAISEGPGDTQYF
TRBJ1-6	few	TRBV20-1	.	TGCAGTGCTAGAGATCCCCGGGAGGGGGGTAGATCACCCCTCCACTTT	CSARDPREGGRSPLHF
TRBJ2-5	.	TRBV7-8	.	TGTGCCAGCAGCTTACGGGAAAATCCGTCTCCCATCTCGGGGACCCAGTACTTC	CASSLRENPSPISGTQYF
TRBJ2-7	.	TRBV18	.	TGTGCCAGCTCACCCGTGACTAGTGGGGACAAGGGCGAGCAGTACTTC	CASSPVTSGDKGEQYF
TRBJ2-7	many	TRBV20-1	.	TGCAGTGCTAGAGATCCGGCGGGGGCACACTACGAGCAGTACTTC	CSARDPAGAHYEQYF
TRBJ2-3	.	TRBV29-1	TRBD1	TGCAGCGTATTGGGACAGGGTTCTAGCACAGATACGCAGTATTTT	CSVLGQGSSTDTQYF
TRBJ1-4	.	TRBV20-1	TRBD1	TGCAGTGCTAGGGGGACAGGGGTGGATGAAAAACTGTTTTTT	CSARGTGVDEKLFF
TRBJ1-5	.	TRBV5-6	TRBD1	TGTGCCAGCAGCTTCTCACAGGGGGCAGGTCAGCCCCAGCATTTT	CASSFSQGAGQPQHF
TRBJ1-4	.	TRBV15	.	TGTGCCACCAGCAGACAGGTCACAACTAATGAAAAACTGTTTTTT	CATSRQVTTNEKLFF
TRBJ1-5	few	TRBV4-3	.	TGCGCCAGCAGCCAAGCAGCTAGCAATCAGCCCCAGCATTTT	CASSQAASNQPQHF
TRBJ2-7	.	TRBV5-5	.	TGTGCCAGCAGCGGGGAACAGCCGTTCCCCTACGAGCAGTACTTC	CASSGEQPFPYEQYF
TRBJ2-2	.	TRBV12-3/TRBV12-4	TRBD2	TGTGCCAGCAGTCCTAGCGGGGAAAATACCGGGGAGCTGTTTTTT	CASSPSGENTGELFF
TRBJ2-6	.	TRBV7-6	.	TGTGCCAGCAGCCTGAACCCCCGTTCTGGGGCCAACGTCCTGACTTTC	CASSLNPRSGANVLTF
TRBJ2-1	many	TRBV7-2	.	TGTGCCAGCAGCTTAGTTGAGAATGAGCAGTTCTTC	CASSLVENEQFF
TRBJ2-1	few	TRBV24-1	.	TGTGCCACCAGTGATCCACAGGGTTACAATGAGCAGTTCTTC	CATSDPQGYNEQFF
TRBJ2-1	few	TRBV7-2	TRBD2	TGTGCCAGCAGCACGACTAGCGCGGACTCTCAGTTCTTC	CASSTTSADSQFF
TRBJ2-6	.	TRBV19	.	TGTGCCAGTAGTATTGGCCACTCTGGGGCCAACGTCCTGACTTTC	CASSIGHSGANVLTF